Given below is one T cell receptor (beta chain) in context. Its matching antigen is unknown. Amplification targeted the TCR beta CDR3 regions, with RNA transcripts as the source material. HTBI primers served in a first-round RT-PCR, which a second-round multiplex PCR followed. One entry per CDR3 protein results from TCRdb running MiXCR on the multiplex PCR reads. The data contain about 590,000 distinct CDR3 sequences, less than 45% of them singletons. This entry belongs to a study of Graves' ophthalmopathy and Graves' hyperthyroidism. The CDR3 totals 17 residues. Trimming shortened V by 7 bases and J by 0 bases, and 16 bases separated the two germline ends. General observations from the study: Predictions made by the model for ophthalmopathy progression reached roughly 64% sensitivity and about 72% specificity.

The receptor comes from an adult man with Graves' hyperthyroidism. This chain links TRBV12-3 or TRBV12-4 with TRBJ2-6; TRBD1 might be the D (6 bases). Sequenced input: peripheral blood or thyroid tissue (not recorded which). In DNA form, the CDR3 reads TGTGCCAGCACTAAGGGACAAATCAACTCTGGGGCCAACGTCCTGACTTTC. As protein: CASTKGQINSGANVLTF.